This T cell receptor beta chain derives from a study of TIL therapy for anti-PD-1-resistant metastatic lung cancer. For the study at large: Tumors carried a median around 1.4 non-synonymous mutations per megabase. Study-wide results and caveats: The cohort had more treatment-naive, never-smoker and oncogene-addicted patients than typical.

Indicated time point: pre-treatment sample, taken before nivolumab and TIL therapy. The tumor samples were excised metastases, mostly pleural nodules or supraclavicular lymph nodes. The CDR3 length is 14 residues. V lost 4 bases and J lost 4, with 11 bases in between. Germline CDR1 is SGHKS and CDR2 is YYEKEE (reference sequence). This was the immunoSEQ v3 assay. Sequencing used immunoSEQ multiplex PCR; TCRdb keeps in-frame clones, though not all of them. The sample records about 26,000 clones, roughly 63% being singletons. This clone has only a few counts. The target antigen is unknown. The chain recombines TRBV5-5 with TRBJ1-4; TRBD1 might be the D (6 bases). The sequence was collected from a woman between 25 and 85 years old with non-small cell lung cancer. The starting material was tumor tissue, obtained at baseline. Written as DNA, the CDR3 is TGTGCCAGCAGCGCCGGGGGCTATAATGAAAAACTGTTTTTT. Its protein product is CASSAGGYNEKLFF.